This T cell receptor beta chain was sequenced during a study of beta chain features in type 1 diabetes. The entirety of the isolated RNA underwent reverse transcription, so expressed TCRB transcripts were sequenced. Libraries were prepared by immunoSEQ multiplex PCR; TCRdb keeps only in-frame clonotypes and omits some of them. The data hold under 850,000 clones, with roughly 13% observed a single time. Details on this clone: Its target is unknown.

Based on CD45RO/CCR7/CD25/CD127/CD95/CD27, CD4+ regulatory, stem cell-like memory, naive and central memory cells were sorted. Sorted cells reached over 95% purity in every population. Study-level points and caveats: Shorter TCRB CDR3s, moderately but significantly so, marked every one of the four CD4+ subsets in Type 1 diabetes patients.

This TCR was sampled from a man aged 18 to 30 with type 1 diabetes. The sequencing input was naive CD4+ T cells from blood.

CDR3 region: CASSPRATANTGELFF. CDR3 coding DNA: TGCGCCAGCAGCCCGCGGGCTACCGCGAACACCGGGGAGCTGTTTTTT. This rearrangement joins TRBV5-1 to TRBJ2-2; possibly TRBD2 for D (5 bases). The V end lost 4 bases, the J end lost 0 bases, and 13 bases lay between the germline ends. The germline V gene has CDR1 SGHRS and CDR2 YFSETQ. The CDR3 runs 16 residues.